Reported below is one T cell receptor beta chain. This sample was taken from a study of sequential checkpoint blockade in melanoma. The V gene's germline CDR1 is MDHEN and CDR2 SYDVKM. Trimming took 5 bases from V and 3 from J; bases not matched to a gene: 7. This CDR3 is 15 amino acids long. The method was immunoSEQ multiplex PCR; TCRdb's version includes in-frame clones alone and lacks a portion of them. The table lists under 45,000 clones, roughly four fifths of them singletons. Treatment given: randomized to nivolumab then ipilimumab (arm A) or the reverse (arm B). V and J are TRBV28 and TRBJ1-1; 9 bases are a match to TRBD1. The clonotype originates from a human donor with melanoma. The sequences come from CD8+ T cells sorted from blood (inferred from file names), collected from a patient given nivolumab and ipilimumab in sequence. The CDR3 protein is CASSPWDRVDTEAFF. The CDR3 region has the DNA TGTGCCAGCAGTCCCTGGGACAGGGTTGACACTGAAGCTTTCTTT.